One T cell receptor (beta chain) is described in this entry. Then a second PCR, running about 6 to 12 cycles, was carried out with a sample-barcoded 5' primer and a J-beta primer mix. TCRdb re-called the 5' RACE reads through MiXCR, storing one row per CDR3 protein. The sample holds 1.2 million to 1.5 million distinct CDR3 sequences, 59% seen once. This record comes from a study of blood T cells in healthy people across ages. RNA extraction gave at least 5.5 micrograms of total RNA per sample. Germline V gene sequence: CDR1 LGHDT, CDR2 YNNKEL (reference sequence). V lost 4 bases, J lost 5 bases, and 9 bases lay in between. The CDR3 is 13 residues long.

This sequence originates from a man younger than 35 in good health. The chain combines TRBV3-1 with TRBJ1-5; D is ambiguous. Sequenced sample: blood. The CDR3 nucleotides are TGTGCCAGCAGCCGCCAAGTAGATCAGCCCCAGCATTTT. Translation gives CASSRQVDQPQHF.